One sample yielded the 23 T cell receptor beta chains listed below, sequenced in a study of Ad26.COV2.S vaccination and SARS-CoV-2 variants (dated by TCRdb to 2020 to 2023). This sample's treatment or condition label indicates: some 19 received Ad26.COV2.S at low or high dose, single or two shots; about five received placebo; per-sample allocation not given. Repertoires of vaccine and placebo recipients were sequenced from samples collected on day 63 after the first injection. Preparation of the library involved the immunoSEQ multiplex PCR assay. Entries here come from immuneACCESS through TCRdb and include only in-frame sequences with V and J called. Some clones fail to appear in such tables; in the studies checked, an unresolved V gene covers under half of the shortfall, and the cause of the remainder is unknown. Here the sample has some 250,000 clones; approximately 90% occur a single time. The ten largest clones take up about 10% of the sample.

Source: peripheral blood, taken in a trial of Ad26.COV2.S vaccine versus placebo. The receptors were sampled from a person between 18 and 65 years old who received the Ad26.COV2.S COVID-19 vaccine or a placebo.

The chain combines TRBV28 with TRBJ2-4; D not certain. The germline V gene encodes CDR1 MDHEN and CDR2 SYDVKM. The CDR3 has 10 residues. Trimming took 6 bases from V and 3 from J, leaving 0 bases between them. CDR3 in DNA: TGTGCCAGCAGCAAAAACATTCAGTACTTC. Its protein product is CASSKNIQYF.

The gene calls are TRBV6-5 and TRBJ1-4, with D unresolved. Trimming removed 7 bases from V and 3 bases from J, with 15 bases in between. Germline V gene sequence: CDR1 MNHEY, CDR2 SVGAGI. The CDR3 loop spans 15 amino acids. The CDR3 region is CASTPLAASNEKLFF. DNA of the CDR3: TGTGCCAGCACCCCGTTGGCAGCTTCTAATGAAAAACTGTTTTTT.

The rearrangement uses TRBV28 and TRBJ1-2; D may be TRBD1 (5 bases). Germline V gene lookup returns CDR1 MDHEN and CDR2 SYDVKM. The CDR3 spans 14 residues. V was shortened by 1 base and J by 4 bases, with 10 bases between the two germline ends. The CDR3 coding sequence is TGTGCCAGCAGTTTATTGGGGCAGATCTATGGCTACACCTTC. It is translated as CASSLLGQIYGYTF.

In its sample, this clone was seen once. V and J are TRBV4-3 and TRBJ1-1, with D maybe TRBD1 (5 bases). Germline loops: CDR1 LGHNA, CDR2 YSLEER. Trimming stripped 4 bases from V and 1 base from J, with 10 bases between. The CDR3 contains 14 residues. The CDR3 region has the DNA TGCGCCAGCAGCCCGCGCGGGGCGAACACTGAAGCTTTCTTT. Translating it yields CASSPRGANTEAFF.

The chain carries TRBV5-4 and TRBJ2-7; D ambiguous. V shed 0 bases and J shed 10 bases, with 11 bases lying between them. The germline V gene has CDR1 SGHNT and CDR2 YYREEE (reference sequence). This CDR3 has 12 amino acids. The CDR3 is CASSLESADQYF. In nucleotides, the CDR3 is TGTGCCAGCAGCTTGGAATCCGCCGATCAGTACTTC.

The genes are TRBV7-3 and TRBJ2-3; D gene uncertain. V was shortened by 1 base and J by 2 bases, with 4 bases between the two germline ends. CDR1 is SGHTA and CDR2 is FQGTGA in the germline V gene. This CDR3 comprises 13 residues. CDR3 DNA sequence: TGTGCCAGCAGCTTAAACCCCACAGATACGCAGTATTTT. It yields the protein CASSLNPTDTQYF.

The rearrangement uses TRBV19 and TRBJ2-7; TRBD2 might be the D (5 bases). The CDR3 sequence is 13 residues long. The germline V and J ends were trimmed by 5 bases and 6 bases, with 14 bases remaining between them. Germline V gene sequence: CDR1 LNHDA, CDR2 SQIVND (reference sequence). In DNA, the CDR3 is TGTGCCAGTAGTGTAAACCTCGGGGTCGAGCAGTACTTC. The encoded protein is CASSVNLGVEQYF. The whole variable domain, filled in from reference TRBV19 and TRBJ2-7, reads DGGITQSPKYLFRKEGQNVTLSCEQNLNHDAMYWYRQDPGQGLRLIYYSQIVNDFQKGDIAEGYSVSREKKESFPLTVTSAQKNPTAFYLCASSVNLGVEQYFGPGTRLTVT.

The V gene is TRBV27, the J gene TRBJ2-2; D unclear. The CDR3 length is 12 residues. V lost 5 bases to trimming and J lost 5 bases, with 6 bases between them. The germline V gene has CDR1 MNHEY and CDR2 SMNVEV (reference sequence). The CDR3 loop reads CASSPLTGELFF. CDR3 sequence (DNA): TGTGCCAGCAGTCCCCTGACCGGGGAGCTGTTTTTT.

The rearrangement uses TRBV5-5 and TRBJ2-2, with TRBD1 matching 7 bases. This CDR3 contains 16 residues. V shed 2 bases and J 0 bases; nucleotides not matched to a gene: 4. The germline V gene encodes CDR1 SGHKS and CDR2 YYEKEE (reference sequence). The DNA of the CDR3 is TGTGCCAGCAGCTTATTACAGGGGACGAACACCGGGGAGCTGTTTTTT. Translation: CASSLLQGTNTGELFF.

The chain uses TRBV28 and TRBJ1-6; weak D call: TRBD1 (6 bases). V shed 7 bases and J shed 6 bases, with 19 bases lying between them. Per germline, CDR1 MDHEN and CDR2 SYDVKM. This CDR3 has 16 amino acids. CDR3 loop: CASTLGAGTGNSPLHF. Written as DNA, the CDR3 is TGTGCCAGCACCTTGGGGGCAGGGACGGGTAATTCACCCCTCCACTTT.

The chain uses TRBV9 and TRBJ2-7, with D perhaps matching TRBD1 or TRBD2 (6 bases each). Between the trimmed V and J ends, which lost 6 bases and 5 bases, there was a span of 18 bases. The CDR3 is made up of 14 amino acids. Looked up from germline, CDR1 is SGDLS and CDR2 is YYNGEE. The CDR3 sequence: CASNIGGGYNEQYF. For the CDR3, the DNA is TGTGCCAGCAACATAGGGGGAGGCTATAACGAGCAGTACTTC.

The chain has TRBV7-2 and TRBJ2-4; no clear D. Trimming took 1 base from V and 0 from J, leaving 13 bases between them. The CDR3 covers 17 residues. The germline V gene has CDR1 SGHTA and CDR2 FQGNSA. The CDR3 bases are TGTGCCAGCAGCTTAGTTATCGATAAATTAGCCAAAAACATTCAGTACTTC. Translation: CASSLVIDKLAKNIQYF.

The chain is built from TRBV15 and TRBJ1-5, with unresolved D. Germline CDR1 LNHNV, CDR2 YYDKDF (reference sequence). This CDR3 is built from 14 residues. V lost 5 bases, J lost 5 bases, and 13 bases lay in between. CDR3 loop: CATSGGRGDQPQHF. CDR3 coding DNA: TGTGCCACCAGCGGAGGGCGAGGAGATCAGCCCCAGCATTTT.

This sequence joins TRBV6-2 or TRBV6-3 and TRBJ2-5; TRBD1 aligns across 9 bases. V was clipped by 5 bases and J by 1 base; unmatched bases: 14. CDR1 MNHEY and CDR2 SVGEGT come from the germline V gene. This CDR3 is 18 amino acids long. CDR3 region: CASSRWAGTGLIQETQYF. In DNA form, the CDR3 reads TGTGCCAGCAGTAGGTGGGCCGGGACAGGGCTCATCCAAGAGACCCAGTACTTC.

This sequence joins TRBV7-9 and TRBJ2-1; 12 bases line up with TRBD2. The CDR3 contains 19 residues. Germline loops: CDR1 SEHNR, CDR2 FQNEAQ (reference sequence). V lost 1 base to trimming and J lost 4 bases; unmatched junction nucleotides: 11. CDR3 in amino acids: CASSLGRASGRALYNEQFF. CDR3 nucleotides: TGTGCCAGCAGCTTAGGTCGGGCTAGCGGGAGGGCCTTGTACAATGAGCAGTTCTTC.

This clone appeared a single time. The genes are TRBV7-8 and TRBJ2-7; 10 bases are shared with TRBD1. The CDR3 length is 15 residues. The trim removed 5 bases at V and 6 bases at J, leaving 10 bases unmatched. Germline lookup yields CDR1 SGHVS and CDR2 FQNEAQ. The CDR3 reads CASSVGTGDLREQYF. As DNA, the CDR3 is TGTGCCAGCAGCGTTGGGACAGGGGATCTTCGCGAGCAGTACTTC.

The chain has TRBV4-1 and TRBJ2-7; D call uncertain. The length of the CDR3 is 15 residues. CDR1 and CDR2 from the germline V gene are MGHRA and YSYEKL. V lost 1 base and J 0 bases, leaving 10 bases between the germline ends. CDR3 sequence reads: CASSQAAGRSYEQYF. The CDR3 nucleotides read TGCGCCAGCAGCCAAGCGGCAGGCCGCTCCTACGAGCAGTACTTC.

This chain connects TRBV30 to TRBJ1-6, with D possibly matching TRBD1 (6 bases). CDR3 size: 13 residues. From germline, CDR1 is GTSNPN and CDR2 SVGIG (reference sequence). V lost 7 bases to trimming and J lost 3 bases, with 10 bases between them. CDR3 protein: CAFRGGYNSPLHF. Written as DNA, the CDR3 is TGTGCCTTCAGGGGTGGCTATAATTCACCCCTCCACTTT.

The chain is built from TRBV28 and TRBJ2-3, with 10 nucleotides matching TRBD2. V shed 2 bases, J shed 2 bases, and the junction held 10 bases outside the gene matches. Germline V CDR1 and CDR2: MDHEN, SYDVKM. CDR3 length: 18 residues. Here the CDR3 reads CASSLGPGSGRDTDTQYF. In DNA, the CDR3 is TGTGCCAGCAGTTTAGGCCCAGGGAGCGGGAGGGACACAGATACGCAGTATTTT. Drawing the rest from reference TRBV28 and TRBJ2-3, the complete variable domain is DVKVTQSSRYLVKRTGEKVFLECVQDMDHENMFWYRQDPGLGLRLIYFSYDVKMKEKGDIPEGYSVSREKKERFSLILESASTNQTSMYLCASSLGPGSGRDTDTQYFGPGTRLTVL.

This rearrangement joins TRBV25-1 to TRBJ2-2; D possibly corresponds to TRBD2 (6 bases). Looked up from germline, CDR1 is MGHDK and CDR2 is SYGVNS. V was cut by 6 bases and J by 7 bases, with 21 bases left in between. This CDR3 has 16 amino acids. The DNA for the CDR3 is TGTGCCAGCAGGAGTAGCGGACCAGGGATAGGCGGGGAGCTGTTTTTT. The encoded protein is CASRSSGPGIGGELFF.

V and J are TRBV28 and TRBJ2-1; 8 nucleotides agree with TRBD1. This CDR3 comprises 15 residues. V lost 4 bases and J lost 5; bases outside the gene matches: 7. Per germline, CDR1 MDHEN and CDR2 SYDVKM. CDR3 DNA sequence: TGTGCCAGCAGTTCAACCTGGGACAGGCACAATGAGCAGTTCTTC. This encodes CASSSTWDRHNEQFF.

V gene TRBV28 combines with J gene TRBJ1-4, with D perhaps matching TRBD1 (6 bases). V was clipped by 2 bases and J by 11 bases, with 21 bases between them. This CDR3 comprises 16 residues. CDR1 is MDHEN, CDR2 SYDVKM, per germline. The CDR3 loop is CASSLEGQTFQGKLFF. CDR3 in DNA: TGTGCCAGCAGTTTAGAAGGACAGACCTTTCAGGGGAAACTGTTTTTT.

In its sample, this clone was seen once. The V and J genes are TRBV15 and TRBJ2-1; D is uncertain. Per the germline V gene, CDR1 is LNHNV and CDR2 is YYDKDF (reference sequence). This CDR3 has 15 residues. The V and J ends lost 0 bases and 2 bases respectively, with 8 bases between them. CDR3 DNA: TGTGCCACCAGCAGAGATAACTCACCCTACAATGAGCAGTTCTTC. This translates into CATSRDNSPYNEQFF.